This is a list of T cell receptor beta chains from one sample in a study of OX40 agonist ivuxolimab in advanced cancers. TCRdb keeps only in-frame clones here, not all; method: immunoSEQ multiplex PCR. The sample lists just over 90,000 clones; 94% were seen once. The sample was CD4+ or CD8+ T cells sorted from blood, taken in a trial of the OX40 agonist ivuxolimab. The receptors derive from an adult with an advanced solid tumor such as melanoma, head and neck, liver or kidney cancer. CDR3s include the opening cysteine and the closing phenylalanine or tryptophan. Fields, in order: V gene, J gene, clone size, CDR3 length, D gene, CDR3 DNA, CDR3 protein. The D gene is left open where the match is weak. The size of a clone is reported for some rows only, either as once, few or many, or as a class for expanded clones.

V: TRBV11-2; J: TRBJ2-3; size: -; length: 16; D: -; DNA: TGTGCCAGCAGCTTAGGAAGCGGGTACTTCACAGATACGCAGTATTTT; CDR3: CASSLGSGYFTDTQYF
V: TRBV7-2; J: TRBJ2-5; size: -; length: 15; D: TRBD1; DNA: TGTGCCAGCAGCTTAGATCGGGACAGGCAAGAGACCCAGTACTTC; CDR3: CASSLDRDRQETQYF
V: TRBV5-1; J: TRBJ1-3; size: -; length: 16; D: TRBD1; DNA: TGCGCCAGCAGCCCAGGGACAGGTTACTCTGGAAACACCATATATTTT; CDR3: CASSPGTGYSGNTIYF
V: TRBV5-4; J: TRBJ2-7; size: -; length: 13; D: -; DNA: TGTGCCAGCAGCTTAGAGGGGGGTTACGAGCAGTACTTC; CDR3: CASSLEGGYEQYF
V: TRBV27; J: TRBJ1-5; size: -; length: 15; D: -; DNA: TGTGCCAGCAGTTTAGGGCAGCCTAGCAATCAGCCCCAGCATTTT; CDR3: CASSLGQPSNQPQHF
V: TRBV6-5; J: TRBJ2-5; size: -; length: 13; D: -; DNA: TGTGCCAGCAGTTACTCTGGGGGGGAGACCCAGTACTTC; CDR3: CASSYSGGETQYF
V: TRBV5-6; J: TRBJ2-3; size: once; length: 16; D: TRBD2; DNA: TGTGCCAGCAGCTTGGGGCTAGCGGGGGAGGCGGATACGCAGTATTTT; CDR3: CASSLGLAGEADTQYF
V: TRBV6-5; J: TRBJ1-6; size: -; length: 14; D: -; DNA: TGTGCCAGCAGTTACCCGGACTCTAATTCACCCCTCCACTTT; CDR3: CASSYPDSNSPLHF
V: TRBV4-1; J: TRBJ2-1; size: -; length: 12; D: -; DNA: TGCGCCAGCAGCCGGCTAGGCAATGAGCAGTTCTTC; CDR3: CASSRLGNEQFF
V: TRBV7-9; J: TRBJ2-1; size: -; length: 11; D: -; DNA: TGTGCCAGCAGCTTAGGGATTATAGTGTTCTTC; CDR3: CASSLGIIVFF
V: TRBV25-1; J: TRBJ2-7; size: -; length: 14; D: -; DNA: TGTGCCAGCAGTGAGACTGGGGCCGCCTACGAGCAGTACTTC; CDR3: CASSETGAAYEQYF
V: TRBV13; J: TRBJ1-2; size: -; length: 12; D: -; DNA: TGTGCCAGCAGCCCCAGGACCGATGGCTACACCTTC; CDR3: CASSPRTDGYTF
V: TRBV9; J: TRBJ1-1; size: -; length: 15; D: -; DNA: TGTGCCAGCAGCGTAGAAACGGGCTCGAACACTGAAGCTTTCTTT; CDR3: CASSVETGSNTEAFF
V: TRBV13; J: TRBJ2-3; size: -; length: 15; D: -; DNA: TGTGCCAGCAGCCGCAGGGGAGAGGCCGAGGATACGCAGTATTTT; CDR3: CASSRRGEAEDTQYF
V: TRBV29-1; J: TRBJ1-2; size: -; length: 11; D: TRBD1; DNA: TGCAGCGCTACAGGGGCATATGGCTACACCTTC; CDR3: CSATGAYGYTF
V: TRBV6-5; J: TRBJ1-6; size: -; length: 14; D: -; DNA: TGTGCCAGCTCAGTGGGGGCAGTGCATTCACCCCTCCACTTT; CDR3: CASSVGAVHSPLHF
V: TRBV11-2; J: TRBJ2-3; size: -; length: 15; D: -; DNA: TGTGCCAGCAGCTTAGCTATCTTTGGCACAGATACGCAGTATTTT; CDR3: CASSLAIFGTDTQYF
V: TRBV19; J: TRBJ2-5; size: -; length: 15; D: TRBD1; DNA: TGTGCCAGTAGTCCTAGGACAGGGGGCGGTGAGACCCAGTACTTC; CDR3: CASSPRTGGGETQYF
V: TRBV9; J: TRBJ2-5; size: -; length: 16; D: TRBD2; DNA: TGTGCCAGCAGCGTAGGGCTAGCGGGAGTATGGGAGACCCAGTACTTC; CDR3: CASSVGLAGVWETQYF
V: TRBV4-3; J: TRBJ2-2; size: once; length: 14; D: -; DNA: TGCGCCAGCAGCCAAGGACTTAACACCGGGGAGCTGTTTTTT; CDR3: CASSQGLNTGELFF
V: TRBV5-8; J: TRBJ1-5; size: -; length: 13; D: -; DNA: TGTGCCAGCAGCTTCCCAGGGCATCAGCCCCAGCATTTT; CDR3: CASSFPGHQPQHF
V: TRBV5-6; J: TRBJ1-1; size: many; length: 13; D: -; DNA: TGTGCCAGCAGCTCCGACGTGAACACTGAAGCTTTCTTT; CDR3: CASSSDVNTEAFF
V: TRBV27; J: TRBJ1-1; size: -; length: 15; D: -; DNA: TGTGCCAGCAGTTTAGCGCAATCCCTGAACACTGAAGCTTTCTTT; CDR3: CASSLAQSLNTEAFF
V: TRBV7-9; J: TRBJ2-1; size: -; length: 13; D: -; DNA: TGTGCCAGCAGCTTCTTCCTCTACAATGAGCAGTTCTTC; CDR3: CASSFFLYNEQFF
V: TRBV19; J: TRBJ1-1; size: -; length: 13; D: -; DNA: TGTGCCAGTAGTATCTCAGAGAACACTGAAGCTTTCTTT; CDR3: CASSISENTEAFF
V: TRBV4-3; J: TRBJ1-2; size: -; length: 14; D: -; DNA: TGCGCCAGCAGCCAAGTGGGGAGTAACTATGGCTACACCTTC; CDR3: CASSQVGSNYGYTF
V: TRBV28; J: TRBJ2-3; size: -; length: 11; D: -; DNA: TGTGCCAGCAGAATAGCGGATACGCAGTATTTT; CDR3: CASRIADTQYF
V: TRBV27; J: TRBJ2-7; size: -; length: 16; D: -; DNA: TGTGCCAGCAGCCAAGCATCGGACGGTGGATCCTACGAGCAGTACTTC; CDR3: CASSQASDGGSYEQYF
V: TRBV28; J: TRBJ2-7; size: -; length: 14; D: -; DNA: TGTGCCAGCAGCTACCCCAGCACCCCCTACGAGCAGTACTTC; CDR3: CASSYPSTPYEQYF
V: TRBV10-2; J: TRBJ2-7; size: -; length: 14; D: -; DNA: TGCGCCAGCAGTGAGAGAGGGACCTCCTACGAGCAGTACTTC; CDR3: CASSERGTSYEQYF
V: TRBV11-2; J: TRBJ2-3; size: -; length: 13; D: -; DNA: TGTGCCAGCAGCTTTGGTGCGGTTCCGACGCAGTATTTT; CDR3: CASSFGAVPTQYF
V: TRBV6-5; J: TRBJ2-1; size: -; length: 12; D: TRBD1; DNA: TGTGCCAGCAGTACGACAGGGATGTTTCCGTTCTTC; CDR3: CASSTTGMFPFF
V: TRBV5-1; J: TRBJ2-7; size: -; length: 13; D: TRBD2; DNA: TGCGCCAGCAGCTTGAGCGGGAGCAACGAGCAGTACTTC; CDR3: CASSLSGSNEQYF
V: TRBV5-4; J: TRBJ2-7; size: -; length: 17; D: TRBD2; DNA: TGTGCCAGCAGCTTGGGCCCTGCTAGCGGGGGGGCTTACGAGCAGTACTTC; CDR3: CASSLGPASGGAYEQYF
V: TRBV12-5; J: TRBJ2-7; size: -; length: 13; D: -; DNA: TGTGCTAGTGGCCGGGACGGGTACTACGAGCAGTACTTC; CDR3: CASGRDGYYEQYF
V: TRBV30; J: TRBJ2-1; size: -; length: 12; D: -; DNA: TGTGCCTGGGGGGTCGCGGGATACGAGCAGTTCTTC; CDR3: CAWGVAGYEQFF
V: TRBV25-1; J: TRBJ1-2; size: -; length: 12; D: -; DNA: TGTGCCAGCAGTGTGGGAGGCTATGGCTACACCTTC; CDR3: CASSVGGYGYTF